A selection of T cell receptor beta chains follows, all from one sample in a study of human T cells and chemical hapten exposure. TCRdb redid the calling of the RACE reads with MiXCR, one entry per CDR3 protein. The repertoire holds approximately 41,000 distinct CDR3 sequences, around a tenth seen once, with 20% to 30% in the top ten. Sequencing was performed on whole blood, taken in connection with sensitization to the hapten diphenylcyclopropenone (DPC). The receptors derive from a man aged 50 to 60 with alopecia areata. Some clones in this sample may be carry-over from other donors' samples. CDR3s include the opening cysteine and the closing phenylalanine or tryptophan. A D gene is named only where the DNA matches it firmly. Clone size is stated in some rows and not others, as once, few, many or a class when expanded.

j_gene: TRBJ1-2
d_gene: .
abundance: many
v_gene: TRBV7-9
CDR3aa: CASSFEGGHPGYTF
CDR3nt: TGTGCCAGCAGCTTCGAGGGGGGCCACCCAGGCTACACCTTC

j_gene: TRBJ2-1
d_gene: TRBD1
abundance: many
v_gene: TRBV18
CDR3aa: CASSPSRQGEFF
CDR3nt: TGTGCCAGCTCACCTTCGCGACAGGGCGAGTTCTTC

j_gene: TRBJ2-3
d_gene: TRBD2
abundance: .
v_gene: TRBV7-9
CDR3aa: CASSFGTSVTDTQYF
CDR3nt: TGTGCCAGCAGCTTCGGGACTAGCGTAACAGATACGCAGTATTTT

j_gene: TRBJ1-5
d_gene: .
abundance: many
v_gene: TRBV4-1
CDR3aa: CASSHQQGSSNQPQHF
CDR3nt: TGCGCCAGCAGCCATCAACAGGGTTCTAGCAATCAGCCCCAGCATTTT

j_gene: TRBJ1-4
d_gene: .
abundance: few
v_gene: TRBV5-1
CDR3aa: CASSLAKDSGEKLFF
CDR3nt: TGCGCCAGCAGCTTGGCCAAGGACTCGGGGGAAAAACTGTTTTTT

j_gene: TRBJ2-1
d_gene: TRBD2
abundance: .
v_gene: TRBV3-1
CDR3aa: CASSQTSGSLVYNEQFF
CDR3nt: TGTGCCAGCAGCCAGACTAGCGGGAGTTTGGTCTACAATGAGCAGTTCTTC

j_gene: TRBJ2-7
d_gene: .
abundance: many
v_gene: TRBV12-3/TRBV12-4
CDR3aa: CASSLLEGSEQYF
CDR3nt: TGTGCCAGCAGTTTGTTGGAGGGGAGCGAGCAGTACTTC

j_gene: TRBJ2-2
d_gene: TRBD2
abundance: few
v_gene: TRBV3-1
CDR3aa: CASSQDMFGTSGRVGTGELFF
CDR3nt: TGTGCCAGCAGCCAAGATATGTTTGGGACTAGCGGGAGGGTTGGCACCGGGGAGCTGTTTTTT

j_gene: TRBJ2-7
d_gene: .
abundance: many
v_gene: TRBV6-1
CDR3aa: CASGYEQYF
CDR3nt: TGTGCCAGCGGGTACGAGCAGTACTTC

j_gene: TRBJ2-2
d_gene: .
abundance: many
v_gene: TRBV9
CDR3aa: CASSVVIVGSSNTGELFF
CDR3nt: TGTGCCAGCAGCGTAGTCATAGTGGGCTCCTCGAACACCGGGGAGCTGTTTTTT

j_gene: TRBJ2-7
d_gene: .
abundance: many
v_gene: TRBV7-9
CDR3aa: CASSSTGRKDF
CDR3nt: TGTGCCAGCAGCTCGACAGGGAGGAAGGACTTC

j_gene: TRBJ2-1
d_gene: .
abundance: .
v_gene: TRBV4-2
CDR3aa: CASSQEGFALYNEQFF
CDR3nt: TGTGCCAGCAGCCAAGAGGGGTTTGCCCTTTACAATGAGCAGTTCTTC

j_gene: TRBJ2-2
d_gene: .
abundance: .
v_gene: TRBV20-1
CDR3aa: CSARPDRIFDTGELFF
CDR3nt: TGCAGTGCTAGACCTGACAGGATTTTTGACACCGGGGAGCTGTTTTTT

j_gene: TRBJ1-1
d_gene: .
abundance: few
v_gene: TRBV29-1
CDR3aa: CSVVGRVGTEAFF
CDR3nt: TGCAGCGTTGTTGGCAGGGTTGGAACTGAAGCTTTCTTT

j_gene: TRBJ2-3
d_gene: .
abundance: .
v_gene: TRBV29-1
CDR3aa: CSVAVGAVTDTQYF
CDR3nt: TGCAGCGTTGCCGTTGGGGCCGTCACAGATACGCAGTATTTT

j_gene: TRBJ2-2
d_gene: .
abundance: many
v_gene: TRBV27
CDR3aa: CASSEGDVAGELFF
CDR3nt: TGTGCCAGCAGTGAAGGGGACGTAGCGGGGGAGCTGTTTTTT

j_gene: TRBJ2-6
d_gene: .
abundance: .
v_gene: TRBV6-6
CDR3aa: CASRNAGTGANVLTF
CDR3nt: TGTGCCAGCAGAAACGCAGGGACTGGGGCCAACGTCCTGACTTTC

j_gene: TRBJ2-5
d_gene: .
abundance: once
v_gene: TRBV5-1
CDR3aa: CASSPGQETQYF
CDR3nt: TGCGCCAGCAGCCCGGGCCAAGAGACCCAGTACTTC